These T cell receptor beta chains were read from a single sample in a study of metastatic and nonmetastatic thyroid tumors. TCRdb re-analyzed the PCR reads using MiXCR. Here the sample spans about 38,000 clones, around half being singletons. The source material was tumor tissue. These receptors were taken from a male donor with papillary thyroid cancer or a benign thyroid nodule (not recorded which). Some clones in this sample may be carry-over from other donors' samples. The CDR3 runs from the conserved cysteine through the conserved F or W. A D gene is named only where the DNA matches it firmly. Size tells how often a clone was seen (once, few, many) or the class of an expanded clone, and some rows leave it out.

D gene: TRBD2; J gene: TRBJ2-3; V gene: TRBV27; clone size: few; CDR3 protein: CASSLSALAGYTDTQYF; CDR3 DNA: TGTGCCAGCAGTTTATCAGCACTAGCGGGCTACACAGATACGCAGTATTTT
D gene: NA; J gene: TRBJ2-1; V gene: TRBV11-2; clone size: NA; CDR3 protein: CASSLDHGSYNEQFF; CDR3 DNA: TGTGCCAGCAGCTTAGATCATGGGTCCTACAATGAGCAGTTCTTC
D gene: NA; J gene: TRBJ1-2; V gene: TRBV6-5; clone size: NA; CDR3 protein: CASSYSRGRMVYGYTF; CDR3 DNA: TGTGCCAGCAGTTACTCGCGGGGACGGATGGTCTATGGCTACACCTTC
D gene: NA; J gene: TRBJ2-7; V gene: TRBV20-1; clone size: few; CDR3 protein: CSAPRMGSYEQYF; CDR3 DNA: TGCAGTGCCCCCCGCATGGGGTCCTACGAGCAGTACTTC
D gene: NA; J gene: TRBJ2-1; V gene: TRBV3-1; clone size: NA; CDR3 protein: CASSPYTSGLNEQFF; CDR3 DNA: TGTGCCAGCAGCCCCTACACAAGCGGCCTCAATGAGCAGTTCTTC
D gene: NA; J gene: TRBJ2-7; V gene: TRBV19; clone size: NA; CDR3 protein: CASSKSGGAYEQYF; CDR3 DNA: TGTGCCAGTAGTAAATCCGGTGGAGCCTACGAGCAGTACTTC
D gene: TRBD1; J gene: TRBJ1-2; V gene: TRBV9; clone size: NA; CDR3 protein: CASSPEGTENYGYTF; CDR3 DNA: TGTGCCAGCAGCCCGGAGGGGACAGAAAACTATGGCTACACCTTC
D gene: NA; J gene: TRBJ1-2; V gene: TRBV20-1; clone size: many; CDR3 protein: CSARAEGRNYGYTF; CDR3 DNA: TGCAGTGCTAGAGCTGAGGGGCGCAACTATGGCTACACCTTC
D gene: NA; J gene: TRBJ2-5; V gene: TRBV18; clone size: NA; CDR3 protein: CASSPPGPQETQYF; CDR3 DNA: TGTGCCAGCTCACCACCGGGGCCGCAAGAGACCCAGTACTTC
D gene: NA; J gene: TRBJ2-3; V gene: TRBV6-1; clone size: few; CDR3 protein: CASSERVEADTQYF; CDR3 DNA: TGTGCCAGCAGTGAACGGGTGGAGGCAGATACGCAGTATTTT
D gene: NA; J gene: TRBJ1-2; V gene: TRBV11-3; clone size: NA; CDR3 protein: CASSPEGTYGYTF; CDR3 DNA: TGTGCCAGCAGCCCAGAGGGCACCTATGGCTACACCTTC
D gene: NA; J gene: TRBJ2-3; V gene: TRBV20-1; clone size: medium-sized; CDR3 protein: CSARDPGALVQYF; CDR3 DNA: TGCAGTGCTAGAGATCCAGGGGCCCTGGTGCAGTATTTT
D gene: NA; J gene: TRBJ1-2; V gene: TRBV7-9; clone size: NA; CDR3 protein: CASSGALNYGYTF; CDR3 DNA: TGTGCCAGCAGCGGGGCTCTTAACTATGGCTACACCTTC
D gene: NA; J gene: TRBJ2-7; V gene: TRBV30; clone size: NA; CDR3 protein: CAWSPQDYEQYF; CDR3 DNA: TGTGCCTGGAGCCCACAGGACTACGAGCAGTACTTC
D gene: NA; J gene: TRBJ2-7; V gene: TRBV3-1; clone size: NA; CDR3 protein: CASSLRRAEQYF; CDR3 DNA: TGTGCCAGCAGCCTACGAAGGGCGGAGCAGTACTTC
D gene: TRBD2; J gene: TRBJ2-7; V gene: TRBV11-2; clone size: NA; CDR3 protein: CASSLGVSGGNPYEQYF; CDR3 DNA: TGTGCCAGCAGCTTAGGAGTATCGGGGGGGAACCCCTACGAGCAGTACTTC
D gene: TRBD1; J gene: TRBJ2-2; V gene: TRBV11-1; clone size: once; CDR3 protein: CASSLQGVGGELFF; CDR3 DNA: TGTGCCAGCAGTCTACAGGGGGTAGGCGGGGAGCTGTTTTTT
D gene: TRBD2; J gene: TRBJ2-7; V gene: TRBV3-1; clone size: NA; CDR3 protein: CASSQGLAGREQYF; CDR3 DNA: TGTGCCAGCAGCCAAGGCCTAGCGGGACGCGAGCAGTACTTC
D gene: NA; J gene: TRBJ1-4; V gene: TRBV30; clone size: NA; CDR3 protein: CAWSSEKLFF; CDR3 DNA: TGTGCCTGGAGTTCTGAAAAACTGTTTTTT
D gene: NA; J gene: TRBJ2-7; V gene: TRBV11-2; clone size: NA; CDR3 protein: CASSLFYEQYF; CDR3 DNA: TGTGCCAGCAGCTTATTCTACGAGCAGTACTTC
D gene: TRBD1; J gene: TRBJ1-2; V gene: TRBV20-1; clone size: NA; CDR3 protein: CSAVNRGNIYGYTF; CDR3 DNA: TGCAGTGCAGTTAACAGGGGAAATATCTATGGCTACACCTTC
D gene: NA; J gene: TRBJ2-3; V gene: TRBV9; clone size: NA; CDR3 protein: CASGIPGVDTQYF; CDR3 DNA: TGTGCCAGCGGGATTCCGGGCGTGGATACGCAGTATTTT
D gene: NA; J gene: TRBJ1-5; V gene: TRBV27; clone size: NA; CDR3 protein: CASSLSYSNQPQHF; CDR3 DNA: TGTGCCAGCAGTTTAAGTTACAGCAATCAGCCCCAGCATTTT
D gene: NA; J gene: TRBJ1-2; V gene: TRBV7-8; clone size: NA; CDR3 protein: CASSTDTNYGYTF; CDR3 DNA: TGTGCCAGCAGCACGGACACGAACTATGGCTACACCTTC
D gene: NA; J gene: TRBJ1-1; V gene: TRBV29-1; clone size: NA; CDR3 protein: CSVERAHLPNTEAFF; CDR3 DNA: TGCAGCGTTGAACGAGCCCATCTCCCCAACACTGAAGCTTTCTTT
D gene: TRBD2; J gene: TRBJ2-2; V gene: TRBV19; clone size: NA; CDR3 protein: CASSIIAGGGTGELFF; CDR3 DNA: TGTGCCAGTAGTATAATAGCGGGAGGAGGGACCGGGGAGCTGTTTTTT